This is a list of T cell receptor beta chains from one sample in a study of T cell responses to AZD1222 COVID-19 vaccine. The repertoire was sequenced with immunoSEQ multiplex PCR; TCRdb's copy has only in-frame clones and lacks some. The sample includes 130,000 to 150,000 clones, roughly 93% of them seen just once. Sequenced material: peripheral blood, taken after recovery from COVID-19. The receptors were gathered from an adult who had recovered from COVID-19. Both conserved end residues are part of each CDR3. The order of the fields is V gene, J gene, CDR3 protein.

v_gene: TRBV4-1; j_gene: TRBJ2-7; CDR3aa: CASSRGLAEYEQYF
v_gene: TRBV5-6; j_gene: TRBJ2-7; CDR3aa: CASSPSPSYEQYF
v_gene: TRBV4-1; j_gene: TRBJ1-2; CDR3aa: CASSHFHEGYTF
v_gene: TRBV10-2; j_gene: TRBJ1-5; CDR3aa: CAASTGLGSLLDNQPQHF
v_gene: TRBV6-6; j_gene: TRBJ1-5; CDR3aa: CASSDYPSGLGYSNQPQHF
v_gene: TRBV6-5; j_gene: TRBJ2-7; CDR3aa: CASSYSRDREYEQYF
v_gene: TRBV27; j_gene: TRBJ1-6; CDR3aa: CASTSTGAISNSPLHF
v_gene: TRBV7-2; j_gene: TRBJ2-5; CDR3aa: CASSLAGSQETQYF
v_gene: TRBV19; j_gene: TRBJ1-2; CDR3aa: CASSIEAGLYGYTF
v_gene: TRBV6-1; j_gene: TRBJ2-7; CDR3aa: CASSEWQGYEQYF
v_gene: TRBV19; j_gene: TRBJ2-7; CDR3aa: CAAPWGDRGDEQYF
v_gene: TRBV11-2; j_gene: TRBJ2-7; CDR3aa: CASSRPGQGGSYEQYF
v_gene: TRBV15; j_gene: TRBJ1-2; CDR3aa: CATSSRGGNGYTF
v_gene: TRBV7-9; j_gene: TRBJ2-3; CDR3aa: CASSLVAYTDTQYF
v_gene: TRBV28; j_gene: TRBJ2-7; CDR3aa: CASSVAGQGIEQYF
v_gene: TRBV6-5; j_gene: TRBJ1-1; CDR3aa: CASRDGPQKLEAFF
v_gene: TRBV5-4; j_gene: TRBJ2-1; CDR3aa: CASSLIDRGPSNEQFF
v_gene: TRBV5-6; j_gene: TRBJ2-7; CDR3aa: CASSLGSRDSYEQYF
v_gene: TRBV2; j_gene: TRBJ2-3; CDR3aa: CASSEWARGSTDTQYF
v_gene: TRBV28; j_gene: TRBJ2-5; CDR3aa: CASSLWGSPHKETQYF
v_gene: TRBV4-1; j_gene: TRBJ2-1; CDR3aa: CASSQRSMTSGRDLYNEQFF
v_gene: TRBV18; j_gene: TRBJ1-1; CDR3aa: CASSPRDSLNTEAFF
v_gene: TRBV6-5; j_gene: TRBJ1-2; CDR3aa: CASRREHQANYGYTF
v_gene: TRBV4-1; j_gene: TRBJ1-4; CDR3aa: CASGRGSEKLFF
v_gene: TRBV14; j_gene: TRBJ1-1; CDR3aa: CASSRDRDTEAFF
v_gene: TRBV6-2/TRBV6-3; j_gene: TRBJ2-7; CDR3aa: CASSYKVETGGVEQYF
v_gene: TRBV7-3; j_gene: TRBJ2-1; CDR3aa: CASSLNHGLNEQFF
v_gene: TRBV5-1; j_gene: TRBJ1-5; CDR3aa: CASSLGTQGSNQPQHF
v_gene: TRBV5-1; j_gene: TRBJ1-4; CDR3aa: CASSLAGGEEKLFF
v_gene: TRBV6-6; j_gene: TRBJ2-7; CDR3aa: CASSYGWEEQYF
v_gene: TRBV24-1; j_gene: TRBJ2-7; CDR3aa: CATRDRTSYEQYF
v_gene: TRBV5-1; j_gene: TRBJ1-2; CDR3aa: CASSLTTEMRGYTF
v_gene: TRBV2; j_gene: TRBJ2-2; CDR3aa: CASSTSGRVGTGELFF
v_gene: TRBV19; j_gene: TRBJ2-7; CDR3aa: CASSIFRDYEQYF
v_gene: TRBV27; j_gene: TRBJ2-5; CDR3aa: CASGAGTETQYF
v_gene: TRBV7-8; j_gene: TRBJ2-7; CDR3aa: CASSSTRTGLSYEQYF
v_gene: TRBV24-1; j_gene: TRBJ2-1; CDR3aa: CATSDPGGRRYNEQFF
v_gene: TRBV5-1; j_gene: TRBJ2-3; CDR3aa: CASSSLAVKGTDTQYF
v_gene: TRBV15; j_gene: TRBJ2-5; CDR3aa: CATSRTRTAYQETQYF
v_gene: TRBV11-2; j_gene: TRBJ1-2; CDR3aa: CASSLNPYGYTF
v_gene: TRBV5-6; j_gene: TRBJ2-7; CDR3aa: CASSPVGRSSYEQYF
v_gene: TRBV19; j_gene: TRBJ1-1; CDR3aa: CASSHPQGGSEAFF
v_gene: TRBV3-1/TRBV3-2; j_gene: TRBJ2-5; CDR3aa: CASETQGEETQYF
v_gene: TRBV2; j_gene: TRBJ1-1; CDR3aa: CASSEAPRLNTEAFF
v_gene: TRBV5-1; j_gene: TRBJ2-5; CDR3aa: CASSLGQLPIETQYF
v_gene: TRBV30; j_gene: TRBJ1-1; CDR3aa: CAWRPGQVYRNTEAFF
v_gene: TRBV11-2; j_gene: TRBJ2-1; CDR3aa: CASSLELAGGNEQFF
v_gene: TRBV5-1; j_gene: TRBJ2-1; CDR3aa: CASSLIVNEQFF
v_gene: TRBV27; j_gene: TRBJ2-7; CDR3aa: CASSFYFSTSRSYEQYF
v_gene: TRBV30; j_gene: TRBJ2-7; CDR3aa: CAWSVPGVRVSYEQYF
v_gene: TRBV7-9; j_gene: TRBJ1-5; CDR3aa: CASSLEFGTGGSQPQHF
v_gene: TRBV5-4; j_gene: TRBJ2-7; CDR3aa: CASSWGTGSSYEQYF
v_gene: TRBV10-3; j_gene: TRBJ1-1; CDR3aa: CAISDSNTLEAFF
v_gene: TRBV6-5; j_gene: TRBJ2-1; CDR3aa: CASLTVGEQFF
v_gene: TRBV11-3; j_gene: TRBJ2-1; CDR3aa: CASSASGKRNEQFF